Shown below are 4 T cell receptor beta chains from a single sample sequenced in a study of blood T cell repertoires in COVID-19. The repertoire was sequenced with immunoSEQ multiplex PCR; TCRdb's copy has only in-frame clones and lacks some. The table lists 75,000 to 100,000 clones, approximately 84% of them singletons. The sequenced sample was peripheral blood. These TCRs come from an elderly woman with acute or convalescent COVID-19.

The CDR3 DNA reads TGTGCCAGCAGTTCTCCCGGGACAGCATACAATGAGCAGTTCTTC. It encodes CASSSPGTAYNEQFF. The chain has TRBV28 and TRBJ2-1; 7 nucleotides agree with TRBD1. This CDR3 is built from 15 residues. J lost 4 bases, V lost 4 bases, and 7 bases had no gene match. The germline V gene encodes CDR1 MDHEN and CDR2 SYDVKM.

This chain connects TRBV4-3 to TRBJ2-7; TRBD1 aligns across 8 bases. Looked up from germline, CDR1 is LGHNA and CDR2 is YSLEER. There are 15 residues in the CDR3. After removal of 0 bases from V and 2 bases from J, the junction contained 3 bases not matched to a gene. The CDR3 coding sequence is TGCGCCAGCAGCCAAGAGTGGACAGGGCCCTACGAGCAGTACTTC. Its translation is CASSQEWTGPYEQYF.

The rearrangement uses TRBV5-6 and TRBJ1-5, with TRBD1 matching 7 bases. The CDR3 runs 18 residues. Looked up from germline, CDR1 is SGHDT and CDR2 is YYEEEE. Trimming at V came to 0 bases and at J to 5 bases, leaving 14 bases not matched to a gene. The CDR3, as DNA: TGTGCCAGCAGCTTGGCCGGCGAAGGGGGCCTCTCTTATCAGCCCCAGCATTTT. This translates into CASSLAGEGGLSYQPQHF.

This rearrangement joins TRBV5-6 to TRBJ2-5, with TRBD2 as a possible D gene (6 bases). The CDR3 covers 14 residues. Germline V gene data show CDR1 as SGHDT and CDR2 as YYEEEE. V was cut by 4 bases and J by 4 bases, with 14 bases left in between. In DNA form, the CDR3 reads TGTGCCAGCAGCGGAGCCTCTAGCGTAGAGACCCAGTACTTC. Amino acids: CASSGASSVETQYF. Combining the CDR3 with reference TRBV5-6 and TRBJ2-5 gives the whole variable domain DAGVTQSPTHLIKTRGQQVTLRCSPKSGHDTVSWYQQALGQGPQFIFQYYEEEERQRGNFPDRFSGHQFPNYSSELNVNALLLGDSALYLCASSGASSVETQYFGPGTRLLVL.